The following is a TCR beta chain sequence with its context. Those enrolled in Seattle joined during active infection and were followed longitudinally afterward. Looked up from germline, CDR1 is SQVTM and CDR2 is ANQGSEA. CDR3 length: 13 residues. The V end lost 2 bases, the J end lost 5 bases, and 12 bases lay between the germline ends. The data were obtained in a study of blood T cell repertoires in COVID-19. Study-wide background: Samples came from the United States, Italy and Spain, spanning acute and convalescent COVID-19. T cells, B-cell-depleted T cells, or PBMCs provided the cDNA or gDNA that served as material.

Original methodology: Nucleated cell number was recorded as an estimate derived from reference gene primer amplification. Sequencing used immunoSEQ multiplex PCR; TCRdb keeps in-frame clones, though not all of them. V, J and clone size are taken as reported in that table, and D and trimming were inferred from the DNA itself. Among about 260,000 clones, over 80% were seen once, and the ten largest hold 10% to 13%. The chain links TRBV29-1 to TRBJ1-1, with TRBD1 as a possible D gene (5 bases). The origin of this receptor is a woman aged 70-85 years with COVID-19, enrolled during active disease. Sequencing was carried out using peripheral blood. The CDR3 region is CSVERGSRTEAFF. The DNA of the CDR3 is TGCAGCGTTGAACGGGGGAGTAGGACTGAAGCTTTCTTT.